This entry concerns a single T cell receptor beta chain. As originally analysed: Counts of nucleated cells, estimated from reference gene primer amplification, were obtained. Data came from immunoSEQ multiplex PCR; TCRdb stores just in-frame clones and leaves some out. The DNA gave D and trimming, while V, J and clone size come from that table. The sample includes 83,000 or so clones, 70% to 90% seen only once; the top ten take under 8.5%. The V segment lost 4 bases and the J segment 4 bases; nucleotides outside the gene matches: 14. Germline V gene lookup returns CDR1 KGHSH and CDR2 LQKENI. The CDR3 runs to 17 residues. These data come from a study of blood T cell repertoires in COVID-19. In the study overall: Sites across the United States, Italy and Spain contributed samples from acute and convalescent COVID-19.

The rearrangement links TRBV18 to TRBJ1-1; 8 bases agree with TRBD1. Sequencing was carried out using peripheral blood. This TCR derives from a man older than 75 with active or convalescent COVID-19. CDR3 in amino acids: CASSREVVQGGGTEAFF. CDR3 nucleotides: TGTGCCAGCTCACGGGAAGTAGTACAGGGGGGAGGCACTGAAGCTTTCTTT.